This T cell receptor beta chain was observed in a study of early T cells in non-severe SARS-CoV-2 infection. Study summary: Unsorted whole blood bulk RNA was sequenced, with unpaired chains.

The length of the CDR3 is 16 residues. CDR1 SGHAT and CDR2 FQNNGV come from the germline V gene. Individual cDNA molecules each received unique molecular identifiers attached to them. TCRdb reanalysed the 5' RACE reads using MiXCR and keeps one entry per CDR3 protein. This table has about 48,000 distinct CDR3 sequences, 8.5% to 10% appearing once. Regarding this clonotype: Relative to the germline gene, one junction end is altered; a read error may explain this.

V usage is TRBV11-2 and J usage is TRBJ2-7; 7 bases fit TRBD2. Material for sequencing was whole blood. This sequence was found in an adult who was a healthcare worker with PCR-confirmed SARS-CoV-2 infection or an uninfected control (not recorded which). The CDR3 sequence: CASSWGVSSGSYERYF. The CDR3 coding sequence is TGTGCCAGCAGCTGGGGGGTGTCTAGCGGCTCCTACGAGCGGTACTTC.